What follows is one T cell receptor (beta chain) and its context. It was with a sample-barcoded 5' primer and a J-beta primer mix that a second PCR of roughly 7 to 12 cycles was run. TCRdb analysed the 5' RACE reads with MiXCR anew, one entry per CDR3 protein. The sample has some 760,000 distinct CDR3 sequences; just under 25% are singletons. This sample was included in a study of blood T cells in healthy people across ages. In the study overall: For every two T cells, template switching captured about one barcoded beta molecule.

Extractions gave at least 5.5 micrograms of total RNA per sample. Per the germline V gene, CDR1 is MDHEN and CDR2 is SYDVKM. Trimming removed 3 bases at V and 5 bases at J, with 17 bases between. The CDR3 is 16 residues long. These records were also assigned to another study, of T cells of mothers and their children. That work states: In each mother, TCR beta CDR3 reads exceeded 9 million; in each child, they numbered 3 million to 3.5 million. Related mother-child pairs shared marginally more repertoire than unrelated pairs, though not significantly.

The source material was blood. This chain links TRBV28 with TRBJ1-5; maybe TRBD1 (5 bases). This receptor was identified in a boy under 18 in good health. CDR3 DNA: TGTGCCAGCAGTTTTGGAGGGACCCCGGGGGATCAGCCCCAGCATTTT. Amino acids: CASSFGGTPGDQPQHF.